This is a list of T cell receptor beta chains from one sample in a study of blood T cell repertoires in COVID-19. Repertoires were generated with immunoSEQ multiplex PCR, while TCRdb's copy carries only in-frame clones and drops some. In the table there are 470,000 or so clones, 87% of which are singletons. The sample consisted of PBMCs or T cells enriched from blood (not recorded which). The receptors come from a woman aged 18-35 years with acute COVID-19. CDR3s include the opening cysteine and the closing phenylalanine or tryptophan. The D gene is left open where the match is weak. Clone size is shown for a subset of rows, as once, few, many or a class of expanded clone.

cdr3_length j_call v_call clone_size d_call cdr3_nt cdr3_aa
14 TRBJ2-5 TRBV9 - - TGTGCCAGCAGCCTTATAGCGAACCAAGAGACCCAGTACTTC CASSLIANQETQYF
15 TRBJ2-7 TRBV28 - TRBD1 TGTGCCAGCAGCTTACCGGGACAGGAGGCCTACGAGCAGTACTTC CASSLPGQEAYEQYF
16 TRBJ2-2 TRBV7-3 - - TGTGCCAGCAGCTTAATCCCACTAGGGAACACCGGGGAGCTGTTTTTT CASSLIPLGNTGELFF
15 TRBJ1-3 TRBV3-1/TRBV3-2 - TRBD1 TGTGCCAGCAGCTGGGGACAGGGGACTGGAAACACCATATATTTT CASSWGQGTGNTIYF
15 TRBJ1-5 TRBV7-2 - - TGTGCCAGCAGCCAAGCAACGGGATATGGTCAGCCCCAGCATTTT CASSQATGYGQPQHF
16 TRBJ2-7 TRBV5-1 - TRBD2 TGCGCCAGCAGCTTGGCCCAATCAACTAGCGGGAGTGAGCAGTACTTC CASSLAQSTSGSEQYF
15 TRBJ1-3 TRBV7-2 few - TGTGCCAGCAGCTTAGGAGGGACAACTGGAAACACCATATATTTT CASSLGGTTGNTIYF
13 TRBJ2-5 TRBV4-3 - - TGCGCCAGCAGCTTTCAGATACAAGAGACCCAGTACTTC CASSFQIQETQYF
18 TRBJ1-4 TRBV23-1 once - TGCGCCAGCAGTCAAGCACCGACAGGATTTGGGACTAATGAAAAACTGTTTTTT CASSQAPTGFGTNEKLFF
14 TRBJ1-6 TRBV10-3 - - TGTGCCATCAGTGACAGGGGAAGCGAGTCACCCCTCCACTTT CAISDRGSESPLHF
15 TRBJ2-5 TRBV27 - TRBD2 TGTGCCAGCAGTTCCCCGGGACTAGGTTCGGAGACCCAGTACTTC CASSSPGLGSETQYF
15 TRBJ2-2 TRBV27 - - TGTGCCAGCAGTTTATCCGAGACAGTAGCCGGGGAGCTGTTTTTT CASSLSETVAGELFF
14 TRBJ1-3 TRBV19 - - TGTGCCAGTAGTTCGGGAGACTCTGGAAACACCATATATTTT CASSSGDSGNTIYF
18 TRBJ1-1 TRBV10-3 - - TGTGCCATCAGTGAGTGGGCCGGCGGGGGGAACGTTTACACTGAAGCTTTCTTT CAISEWAGGGNVYTEAFF
18 TRBJ2-1 TRBV7-2 - TRBD2 TGTGCCAGCAGCACGAGGGGACTAGCGGGAGGGTCCTACAATGAGCAGTTCTTC CASSTRGLAGGSYNEQFF
17 TRBJ1-6 TRBV15 - - TGTGCCACCAGCAGAGATGTCCGGGGCTCCTATAATTCACCCCTCCACTTT CATSRDVRGSYNSPLHF
15 TRBJ2-2 TRBV2 - TRBD1 TGTGCCAGCAGCGGGGACAGGGAATACACCGGGGAGCTGTTTTTT CASSGDREYTGELFF
15 TRBJ2-1 TRBV19 - TRBD2 TGTGCCAGTAGTATCACACTAGCGGTTTACAATGAGCAGTTCTTC CASSITLAVYNEQFF
15 TRBJ2-1 TRBV7-2 - - TGTGCCAGCCGACCCGGCGGACAGCCCTACAATGAGCAGTTCTTC CASRPGGQPYNEQFF
17 TRBJ1-3 TRBV6-2/TRBV6-3 - - TGTGCCAGCAGTTACTTCTCGGTATTCAACTCTGGAAACACCATATATTTT CASSYFSVFNSGNTIYF
15 TRBJ2-1 TRBV28 once - TGTGCCAGCAGTTCGCCCCACTCGGGGAGCAATGAGCAGTTCTTC CASSSPHSGSNEQFF
14 TRBJ2-1 TRBV28 - TRBD2 TGTGCCAGCAGGACTAGCGGGACCTACAATGAGCAGTTCTTC CASRTSGTYNEQFF
14 TRBJ2-5 TRBV12-5 - TRBD2 TGTGCTAGTGGACGCAGCGGGGCCCGAGAGACCCAGTACTTC CASGRSGARETQYF
14 TRBJ2-3 TRBV5-5 - - TGTGCCAGCAGCTTGGCCCAGGGATCAGATACGCAGTATTTT CASSLAQGSDTQYF
12 TRBJ2-2 TRBV27 few - TGTGCCAGCAGTCAGGCGAGCGGGGAGCTGTTTTTT CASSQASGELFF
13 TRBJ2-1 TRBV27 - - TGTGCCAGCAGTTTACGTCAGTACAATGAGCAGTTCTTC CASSLRQYNEQFF
14 TRBJ2-3 TRBV7-2 - - TGTGCCAGCAACTTCGGGACTAGCACAGATACGCAGTATTTT CASNFGTSTDTQYF
15 TRBJ2-5 TRBV7-9 few TRBD2 TGTGCCAGCAGCTTAGGGACTAGCGGGAGAGAGACCCAGTACTTC CASSLGTSGRETQYF
14 TRBJ2-7 TRBV29-1 - - TGCAGCGTTGTTTTTGTAGGGAGTTCCTACGAGCAGTACTTC CSVVFVGSSYEQYF
16 TRBJ1-5 TRBV18 - TRBD1 TGTGCCAGCTCACCACCAGGGGGCCCTAGCAATCAGCCCCAGCATTTT CASSPPGGPSNQPQHF
14 TRBJ1-5 TRBV4-3 - - TGCGCCAGCAGCCAAGATTCAGGTACCCAGCCCCAGCATTTT CASSQDSGTQPQHF
15 TRBJ1-3 TRBV24-1 - TRBD1 TGTGCCACCAGTGAAGAGACAGGGTCTGGAAACACCATATATTTT CATSEETGSGNTIYF
15 TRBJ1-5 TRBV7-9 once TRBD1 TGTGCCAGCAGTCTCGGGACAGGGCGCAATCAGCCCCAGCATTTT CASSLGTGRNQPQHF
14 TRBJ1-1 TRBV25-1 - - TGTGCCAGCAGGGAAACAGGGATGGACACTGAAGCTTTCTTT CASRETGMDTEAFF
14 TRBJ2-7 TRBV15 - - TGTGCCACCAGCAGAACCGGGGTTGGAGGCGAGCAGTACTTC CATSRTGVGGEQYF
14 TRBJ2-5 TRBV2 - - TGTGCCAGCAGGTCTACTGGTGGCGGGGAGACCCAGTACTTC CASRSTGGGETQYF
13 TRBJ2-2 TRBV6-5 - - TGTGCCAGCAGTCCACAGGGTTCCGGGGAGCTGTTTTTT CASSPQGSGELFF
12 TRBJ1-2 TRBV19 - TRBD1 TGTGCCAGTCTGAAGACAGGGTTTGGCTACACCTTC CASLKTGFGYTF
16 TRBJ2-3 TRBV19 - TRBD1 TGTGCCAGTAGTCCCCTCCCCGGGACAGGGGCAGATACGCAGTATTTT CASSPLPGTGADTQYF
12 TRBJ2-1 TRBV5-6 - - TGTGCCAGCAGCTTGATAGCAAATGAGCAGTTCTTC CASSLIANEQFF
15 TRBJ1-6 TRBV7-9 once - TGTGCCAGCAGCTCCGTGAGCTCCTATAATTCACCCCTCCACTTT CASSSVSSYNSPLHF
16 TRBJ2-4 TRBV27 - TRBD2 TGTGCCAGCAGTATCGGGACTAGCGGGAGAAGGGACATTCAGTACTTC CASSIGTSGRRDIQYF
15 TRBJ2-1 TRBV5-1 - TRBD2 TGCGCCACCACGCCGGCGGGAGGGATATACAATGAGCAGTTCTTC CATTPAGGIYNEQFF
15 TRBJ2-7 TRBV2 - - TGTGCCAGCAGTGAATCAGGGCATCGCTCCTACGAGCAGTACTTC CASSESGHRSYEQYF
20 TRBJ1-1 TRBV1 - - TGCACCAGCAGCCAAGACCATGGAACGGGACAGAGTATTTGGACCACTGAAGCTTTCTTT CTSSQDHGTGQSIWTTEAFF
15 TRBJ1-6 TRBV6-4 - TRBD1 TGTGCCAGCAGCCGGGACAGGGGGCGCGGTACACCCCTCCACTTT CASSRDRGRGTPLHF